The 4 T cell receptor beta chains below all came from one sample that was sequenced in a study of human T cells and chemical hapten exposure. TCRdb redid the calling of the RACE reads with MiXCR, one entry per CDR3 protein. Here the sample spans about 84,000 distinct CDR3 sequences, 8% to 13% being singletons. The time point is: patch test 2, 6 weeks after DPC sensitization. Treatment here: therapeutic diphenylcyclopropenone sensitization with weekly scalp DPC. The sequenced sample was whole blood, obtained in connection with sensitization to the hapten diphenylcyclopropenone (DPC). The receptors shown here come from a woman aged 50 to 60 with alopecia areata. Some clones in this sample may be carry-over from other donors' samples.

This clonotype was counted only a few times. The CDR3 bases are TGCAGCGTTGGGACAGGGTCTTACACCGGGGAGCTGTTTTTT. Translating it yields CSVGTGSYTGELFF. This rearrangement joins TRBV29-1 to TRBJ2-2; 8 nucleotides line up with TRBD1. Germline V CDR1 and CDR2: SQVTM, ANQGSEA. Trimming at V came to 4 bases and at J to 3 bases, leaving 4 bases not matched to a gene. The CDR3 is made up of 14 amino acids.

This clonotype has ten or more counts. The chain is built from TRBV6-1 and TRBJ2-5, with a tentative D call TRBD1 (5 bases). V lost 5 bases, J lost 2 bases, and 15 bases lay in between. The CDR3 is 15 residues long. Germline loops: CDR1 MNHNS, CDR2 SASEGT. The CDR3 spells CASSPSPAGQETQYF. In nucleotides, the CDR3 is TGTGCCAGCAGTCCAAGCCCGGCAGGGCAAGAGACCCAGTACTTC.

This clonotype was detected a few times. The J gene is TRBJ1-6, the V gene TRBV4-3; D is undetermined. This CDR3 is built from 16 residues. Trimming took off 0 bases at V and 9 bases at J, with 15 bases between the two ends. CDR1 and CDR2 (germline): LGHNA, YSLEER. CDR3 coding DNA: TGCGCCAGCAGCCAAGATCATGCAGGATCTACTTCACCCCTCCACTTT. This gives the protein CASSQDHAGSTSPLHF.

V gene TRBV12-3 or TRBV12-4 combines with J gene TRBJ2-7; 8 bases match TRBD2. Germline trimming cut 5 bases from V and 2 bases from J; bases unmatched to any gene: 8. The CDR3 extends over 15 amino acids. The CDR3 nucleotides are TGTGCCAGCAGTCCCTCGACTAGCGAAACCTACGAGCAGTACTTC. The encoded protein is CASSPSTSETYEQYF.